This T cell receptor beta chain was sequenced in a study of beta chain features in type 1 diabetes. Turning to the study itself: All of the samples together had approximately 99 million sorted cells examined.

Germline values: CDR1 LGHNA, CDR2 YSLEER. This CDR3 contains 13 residues. V was clipped by 1 base and J by 8 bases, with 11 bases between them. Study conclusions and caveats: The study found fewer insertions and more deletions at VDJ junctions in type 1 diabetes patients. Patients and controls would be equally affected if PCR favored shorter templates. The study found moderately but significantly shorter TCRB CDR3s in all four CD4+ subsets of Type 1 diabetes patients.

Each sorted population was over 98% pure. Sequenced material consisted of expressed TCRB transcripts (all of the isolated RNA was reverse transcribed). Assay: immunoSEQ multiplex PCR; the TCRdb copy retains only in-frame clones and omits some. The table lists about 160,000 clones, just over 8% of them singletons. Of note for this clone: As yet, its antigen is unknown.

This TCR came from a woman aged 18 to 35 with type 1 diabetes. V usage is TRBV4-3 and J usage is TRBJ1-2; tentatively, D is TRBD1 (5 bases). The material sequenced was central memory CD4+ T cells from blood. CDR3 sequence (DNA): TGCGCCAGCAGCCAAGTCGGGGGAGAAGGCTACACCTTC. Translating gives CASSQVGGEGYTF.